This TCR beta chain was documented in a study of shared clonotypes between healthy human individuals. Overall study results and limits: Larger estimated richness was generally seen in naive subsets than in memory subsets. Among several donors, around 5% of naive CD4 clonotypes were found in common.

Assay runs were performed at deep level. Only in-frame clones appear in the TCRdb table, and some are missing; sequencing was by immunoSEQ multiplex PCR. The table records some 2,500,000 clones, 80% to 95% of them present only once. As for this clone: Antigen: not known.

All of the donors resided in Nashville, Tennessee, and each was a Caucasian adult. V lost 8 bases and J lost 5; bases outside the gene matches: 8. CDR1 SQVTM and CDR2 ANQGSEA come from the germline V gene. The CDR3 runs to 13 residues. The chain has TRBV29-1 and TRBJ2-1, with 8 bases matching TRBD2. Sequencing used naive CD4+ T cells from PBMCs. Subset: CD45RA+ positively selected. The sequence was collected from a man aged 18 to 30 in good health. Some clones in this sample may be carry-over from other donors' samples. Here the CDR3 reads CSTRRGGHNEQFF. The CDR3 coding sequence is TGCAGCACCCGTCGGGGGGGGCACAATGAGCAGTTCTTC.